This T cell receptor beta chain was retrieved from a study of CD8 T cells in Susac syndrome. With random hexamers, about 0.45 to 1 ug RNA was reverse transcribed. One entry per CDR3 protein results from TCRdb running MiXCR on the immunoSEQ multiplex PCR reads. The sample contains around 300,000 distinct CDR3 sequences, 85% of which appear only once. Peripheral blood CD8+ and CD4+ T cells were profiled by TCR beta sequencing. CDR3 length: 13 amino acids. V was shortened by 5 bases and J by 4 bases, with 10 bases between the two germline ends. In germline, CDR1 is SEHNR, CDR2 FQNEAQ (reference sequence).

This clonotype was sampled from a human donor with multiple sclerosis. This chain connects TRBV7-9 to TRBJ2-3, with D hard to call. The sequenced sample was CD8+ T cells from PBMCs. The CDR3 loop is CASSPYSADTQYF. CDR3 nucleotide sequence: TGTGCCAGCAGCCCCTACAGTGCAGATACGCAGTATTTT.